This T cell receptor beta chain was obtained from a study of blood T cell repertoires in COVID-19 (dated by TCRdb to between 2020 and 2021). About the investigation overall: The collaborator samples originated in the United States, Italy and Spain and spanned the acute and convalescent phases of COVID-19. The material from the prospective study consisted of cDNA or gDNA derived from T cells, B-cell-depleted T cells, or PBMCs. Subjects who had been exposed to COVID-19, were actively infected with it, or had recovered from it provided the deeply sampled blood TCRbeta repertoires that made up the dataset. The repertoires were made available in a free public database intended to serve as a resource for research on the immune response to SARS-CoV-2. The samples were drawn from the first 160 participants of the ongoing ImmuneRACE study and from over a thousand subjects provided by 6 global collaborators. A de-identified subject ID, COVID-19 status, age in years and sex were almost always included in the sample metadata. Where available, HLA class I and class II types were taken from metadata supplied by the sample provider and were not determined by assay-based typing.

From the germline V gene (reference sequence), CDR1 is LNHDA and CDR2 is SQIVND. Trimmed from V: 5 bases; trimmed from J: 3 bases; junction bases lacking a gene match: 11. Reading from cysteine to phenylalanine, the CDR3 counts 16 amino acids. The CDR3 DNA has 48 bases and is translated from base 1. Each collaborating institution followed its own protocols to collect whole blood in K2EDTA tubes. Collaborator samples were shipped for TCRbeta analysis as frozen whole blood, isolated PBMCs, or DNA extracted from either sample type. The investigation overall reported the following: The quantity of clinical and demographic metadata differed by source and by participant and was supplied without curation.

Note on this clone: Which antigen it targets is not known. Per-base quality was not reported, and no clone a single base away is much larger than it.

TCRbeta CDR3 regions were amplified from genomic DNA by means of the immunoSEQ Assay, a bias-controlled multiplex PCR. As for how the authors treated the data: The number of nucleated cells in each sample was estimated from the amplification of reference gene primers within the assay. Sequence reads were collapsed and filtered to measure the absolute abundance of every unique TCRbeta CDR3 rearrangement. For each sample, productive Simpson clonality was calculated by taking the square root of Simpson's diversity index across productive rearrangements. This is the immuneACCESS table as TCRdb keeps it, with only in-frame sequences that have V and J called. A part of the clones is gone; compared with another copy, unresolved V genes explain less than half, and the rest is unexplained. The V and J calls and clone size were taken over from that table, and D and trimming were inferred from the DNA. The sample table lists around 180,000 clones, around 86% of them with a count of one. The top ten constitute under 3.5% of the sample.

Sequencing was performed on peripheral blood. This clonotype originated in a woman aged 25 to 39 with active or convalescent COVID-19. The rearrangement combines TRBV19 with TRBJ1-2; TRBD1 agrees with 8 junctional bases. CDR3 reads: CASSAQPDRADYGYTF. The nucleotide sequence is TGTGCCAGTAGTGCGCAACCGGACAGGGCGGACTATGGCTACACCTTC.